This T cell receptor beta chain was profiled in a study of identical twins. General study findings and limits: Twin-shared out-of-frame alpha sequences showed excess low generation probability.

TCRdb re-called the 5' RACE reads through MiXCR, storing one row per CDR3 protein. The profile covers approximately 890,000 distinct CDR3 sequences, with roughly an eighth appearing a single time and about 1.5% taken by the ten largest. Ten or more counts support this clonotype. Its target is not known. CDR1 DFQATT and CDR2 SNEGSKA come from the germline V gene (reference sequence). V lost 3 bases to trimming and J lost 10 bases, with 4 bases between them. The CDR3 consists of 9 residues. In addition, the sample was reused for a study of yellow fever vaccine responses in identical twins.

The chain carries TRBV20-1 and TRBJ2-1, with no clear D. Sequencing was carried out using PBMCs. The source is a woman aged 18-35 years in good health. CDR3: CSASVEQFF. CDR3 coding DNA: TGCAGTGCTAGCGTCGAGCAGTTCTTC.